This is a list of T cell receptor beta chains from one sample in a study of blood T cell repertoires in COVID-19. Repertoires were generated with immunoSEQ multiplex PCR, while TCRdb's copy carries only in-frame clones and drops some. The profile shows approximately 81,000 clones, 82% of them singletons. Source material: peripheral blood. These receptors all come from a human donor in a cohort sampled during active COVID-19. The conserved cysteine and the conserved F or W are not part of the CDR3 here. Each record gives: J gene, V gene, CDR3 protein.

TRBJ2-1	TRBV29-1	SVATGTGANEQF
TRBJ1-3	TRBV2	ASSTMTTGNTIY
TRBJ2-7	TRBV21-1	ASSRKRHVRNPTYEQY
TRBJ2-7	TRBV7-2	ASSSSAGSYEQY
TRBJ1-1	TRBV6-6	ASRPTQSMNTEAF
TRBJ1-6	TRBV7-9	ASSLPPRNSPLH
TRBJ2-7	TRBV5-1	ASSPGGVSEQY
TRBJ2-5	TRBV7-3	ASSTYTGTEGETQY
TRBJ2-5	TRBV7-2	ASSLGGGGETQY
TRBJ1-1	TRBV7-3	ASSETVNTEAF
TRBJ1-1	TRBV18	ASSGTGDTEAF
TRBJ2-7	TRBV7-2	ASSFSSGGLGYEQY
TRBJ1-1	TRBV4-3	ASSHEGGGVEAF
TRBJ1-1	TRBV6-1	ASSEVSSRDTEAF
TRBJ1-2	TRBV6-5	ASAPDSRINYGYT
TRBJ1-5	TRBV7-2	ASSLGAGMTHQPQH
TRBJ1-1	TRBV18	ASSFKRNTEAF
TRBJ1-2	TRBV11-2	ASSLDDGGQWGYT
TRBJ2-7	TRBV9	ASSAQGYEQY
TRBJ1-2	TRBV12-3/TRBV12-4	ASSLAAADGYT
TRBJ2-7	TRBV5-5	ASSLDRVSEQY
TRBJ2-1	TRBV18	ASSPPGGDRGYNEQF
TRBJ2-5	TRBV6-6	AIAERGAGETQY
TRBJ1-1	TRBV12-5	ASGFDILWSEAF
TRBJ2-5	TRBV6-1	ASSDRGRQETQY
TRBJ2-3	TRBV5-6	ASSLGQSTQY